This entry lists 12 T cell receptor beta chains sequenced from one sample in a study of blood T cells in healthy people across ages. Sample-barcoded 5' priming and a J-beta primer mix drove a second PCR of about 7 to 11 cycles. Each CDR3 protein gets one entry after TCRdb re-called the 5' RACE reads with MiXCR. The sample lists some 1.8 million distinct CDR3 sequences, 35% to 50% seen once, with 23% in the top ten. The material sequenced was blood. The receptors come from a human donor in good health.

This clonotype was observed a few times. The chain links TRBV5-6 to TRBJ2-4; D tentatively reads TRBD1 or TRBD2 (5 bases each). The closer fit of TRBJ2-7 to the DNA end suggests the J call may be wrong. The CDR3 is made up of 14 amino acids. CDR1 and CDR2 (germline): SGHDT, YYEEEE. The DNA of the CDR3 is TGTGCCAGCAGCTTGTTGACGGGACGGGACGAGCAGTACTTC. This encodes CASSLLTGRDEQYF.

This clonotype was detected only a few times. The J gene is TRBJ1-4, the V gene TRBV12-3 or TRBV12-4; TRBD1 is a possible D gene (6 bases). The V and J ends lost 10 bases and 8 bases respectively, with 17 bases between them. This CDR3 has 13 residues. The DNA of the CDR3 is TGTGCCAACAGCCGGGGGCTGGGGGAAAAACTGTTTTTT. Translation: CANSRGLGEKLFF.

This clonotype was counted only a few times. At one end, the junction sequence differs from germline, possibly due to a read error. The chain is built from TRBV20-1 and TRBJ1-6, with D perhaps TRBD1 (5 bases). Per germline, CDR1 DFQATT and CDR2 SNEGSKA (reference sequence). The CDR3 is made up of 17 amino acids. CDR3 coding DNA: TGCAGTGCTAGAGATGGATGGCACAGGTCCTATGATTCACCCCTCCACTTT. It translates to CSARDGWHRSYDSPLHF.

The V call is TRBV5-6, the J call TRBJ1-2, with D tentatively TRBD1 (6 bases). Germline V CDR1 and CDR2: SGHDT, YYEEEE. Between the trimmed V and J ends, which lost 4 bases and 4 bases, there was a span of 11 bases. The CDR3 covers 13 residues. CDR3 protein: CASSRTATYGYTF. The CDR3 DNA reads TGTGCCAGCAGCCGGACAGCGACCTATGGCTACACCTTC.

This rearrangement joins TRBV6-2 or TRBV6-3 to TRBJ1-5; D gene uncertain. The CDR3 has 15 residues. The germline CDR1 and CDR2 sequences are MNHEY and SVGEGT. Trimming took 0 bases from V and 3 from J, leaving 9 bases between them. The CDR3 nucleotides are TGTGCCAGCAGTTACTCAGGCGGTTACAATCAGCCCCAGCATTTT. Translated, it gives CASSYSGGYNQPQHF.

This sequence joins TRBV5-6 and TRBJ2-2; TRBD2 is a possible D gene (5 bases). The CDR3 has 16 residues. Trimming took 4 bases from V and 1 from J, leaving 14 bases between them. From germline, CDR1 is SGHDT and CDR2 YYEEEE. Here the CDR3 reads CASSTERIWNTGELFF. The CDR3 DNA follows: TGTGCCAGCAGCACTGAGCGGATATGGAACACCGGGGAGCTGTTTTTT. The whole variable domain, remainder taken from reference TRBV5-6 and TRBJ2-2, is DAGVTQSPTHLIKTRGQQVTLRCSPKSGHDTVSWYQQALGQGPQFIFQYYEEEERQRGNFPDRFSGHQFPNYSSELNVNALLLGDSALYLCASSTERIWNTGELFFGEGSRLTVL.

This clonotype was recorded once. The V gene is TRBV3-1, the J gene TRBJ2-1; TRBD2 aligns across 9 bases. The CDR3 extends over 15 amino acids. Germline values: CDR1 LGHDT, CDR2 YNNKEL (reference sequence). V lost 1 base to trimming and J lost 8 bases; unmatched junction nucleotides: 6. CDR3 amino acids: CASSQGLAGIYEQFF. DNA of the CDR3: TGTGCCAGCAGCCAAGGGCTAGCGGGGATTTATGAGCAGTTCTTC.

This chain connects TRBV14 to TRBJ2-5, with D hard to call. V was shortened by 4 bases and J by 5 bases, with 11 bases between the two germline ends. The CDR3 is 13 amino acids. CDR1 and CDR2 (germline): SGHDN, FVKESK. This chain's CDR3 is CASSPSAWETQYF. The CDR3 region has the DNA TGTGCCAGCAGCCCTTCTGCATGGGAGACCCAGTACTTC.

This sequence joins TRBV7-9 and TRBJ2-5; TRBD1 matches 7 bases. Germline V gives CDR1 SEHNR, CDR2 FQNEAQ (reference sequence). V gave up 1 base and J gave up 3 bases; unmatched junction bases: 8. There are 16 residues in the CDR3. In DNA form, the CDR3 reads TGTGCCAGCAGCTTAGTCCCTGATGACAGGGAAGAGACCCAGTACTTC. It yields the protein CASSLVPDDREETQYF.

There are a few counts of this clonotype. The genes are TRBV7-2 and TRBJ2-4, with 12 nucleotides matching TRBD1. V trimming: 5 bases; J trimming: 8 bases; junction bases outside the gene matches: 7. The germline V gene has CDR1 SGHTA and CDR2 FQGNSA. The CDR3 has 15 amino acids. The CDR3 region has the DNA TGTGCCAGCAGCGGCCGGGACAGGGGGCGAGACATTCAGTACTTC. Translation gives CASSGRDRGRDIQYF. Looking up the rest from reference TRBV7-2 and TRBJ2-4 gives the full variable domain: GAGVSQSPSNKVTEKGKDVELRCDPISGHTALYWYRQSLGQGLEFLIYFQGNSAPDKSGLPSDRFSAERTGGSVSTLTIQRTQQEDSAVYLCASSGRDRGRDIQYFGAGTRLSVL.

This clonotype has only a few counts. This rearrangement joins TRBV6-5 to TRBJ1-1; the D gene is possibly TRBD1 (5 bases). This CDR3 contains 17 residues. Looked up from germline, CDR1 is MNHEY and CDR2 is SVGAGI. V was clipped by 2 bases and J by 0 bases, with 16 bases between them. The CDR3 is CASSYLPGAGMNTEAFF. DNA for the CDR3: TGTGCCAGCAGTTACCTTCCCGGGGCAGGGATGAACACTGAAGCTTTCTTT.

The chain links TRBV5-1 to TRBJ2-1, with D maybe TRBD1 (5 bases). V lost 3 bases to trimming and J lost 10 bases, with 20 bases between them. This CDR3 spans 15 amino acids. Germline CDR1 and CDR2: SGHRS and YFSETQ. In DNA, the CDR3 is TGCGCCAGCAGCTCTGGGGCAACTCTCCAAATCGAGCAGTTCTTC. Translated, it gives CASSSGATLQIEQFF.